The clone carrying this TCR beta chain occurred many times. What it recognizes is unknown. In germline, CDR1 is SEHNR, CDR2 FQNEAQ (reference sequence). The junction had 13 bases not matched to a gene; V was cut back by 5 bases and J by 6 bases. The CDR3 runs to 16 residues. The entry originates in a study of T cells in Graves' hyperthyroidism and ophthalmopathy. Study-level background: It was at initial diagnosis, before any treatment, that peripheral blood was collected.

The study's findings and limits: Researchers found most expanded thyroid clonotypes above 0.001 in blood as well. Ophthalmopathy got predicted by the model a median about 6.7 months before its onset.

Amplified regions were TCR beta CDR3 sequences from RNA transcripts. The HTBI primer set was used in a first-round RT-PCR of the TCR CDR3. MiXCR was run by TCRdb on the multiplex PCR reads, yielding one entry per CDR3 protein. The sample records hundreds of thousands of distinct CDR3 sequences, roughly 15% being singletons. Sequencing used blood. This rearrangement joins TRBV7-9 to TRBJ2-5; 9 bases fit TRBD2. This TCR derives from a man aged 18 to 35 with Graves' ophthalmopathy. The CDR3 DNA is TGTGCCAGCAGCCCTTGGGTAGCGGGGGTACAGCAGACCCAGTACTTC. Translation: CASSPWVAGVQQTQYF.